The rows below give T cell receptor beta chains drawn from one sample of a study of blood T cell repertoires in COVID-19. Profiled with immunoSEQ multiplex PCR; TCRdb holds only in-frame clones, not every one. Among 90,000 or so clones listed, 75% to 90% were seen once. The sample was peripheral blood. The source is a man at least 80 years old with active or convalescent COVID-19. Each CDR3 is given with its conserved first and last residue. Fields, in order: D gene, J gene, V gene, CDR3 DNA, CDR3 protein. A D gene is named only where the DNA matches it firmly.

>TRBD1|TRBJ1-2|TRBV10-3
TGTGCCATCAGGGGGGACAGTGGCTACACCTTC
CAIRGDSGYTF
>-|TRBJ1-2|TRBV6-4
TGTGCCGGCCAGGGACAAACTAACTATGGCTACACCTTC
CAGQGQTNYGYTF
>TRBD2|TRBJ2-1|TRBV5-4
TGTGCCAGCAGCTCGGACCCTCTAGCGGGAGGGTTCAATGAGCAGTTCTTC
CASSSDPLAGGFNEQFF
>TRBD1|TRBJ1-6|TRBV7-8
TGTGCCAGCAGCTTAAGAGGACAGGGGGTTTCACCCCTCCACTTT
CASSLRGQGVSPLHF
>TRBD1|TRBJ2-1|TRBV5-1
TGCGCCAGCAGCTTGACAGGGGCCTACAATGAGCAGTTCTTC
CASSLTGAYNEQFF
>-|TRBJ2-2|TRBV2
TGTGCCAGCAGTTCAGCGTTGGCCGGGGAGCTGTTTTTT
CASSSALAGELFF
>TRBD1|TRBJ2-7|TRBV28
TGTGCCAGCAGTTTTCACCAGGGGGCTACGTACGAGCAGTACTTC
CASSFHQGATYEQYF
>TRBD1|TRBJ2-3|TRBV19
TGTGCCAGTAGCCCCGGGACAGATAAATACACAGATACGCAGTATTTT
CASSPGTDKYTDTQYF
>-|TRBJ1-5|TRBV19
TGTGCCAGTAAATACAGGGAGAACAATCAGCCCCAGCATTTT
CASKYRENNQPQHF
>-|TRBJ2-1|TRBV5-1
TGCGCCAGCAGCTCAACCGGGACACGTTACAATGAGCAGTTCTTC
CASSSTGTRYNEQFF
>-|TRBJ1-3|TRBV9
TGTGCCAGCAGCGCCGCCCCAGGGTACGCTGGAAACACCATATATTTT
CASSAAPGYAGNTIYF
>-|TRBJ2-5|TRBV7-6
TGTGCCAGCAGCTTTTCACTGGGGCTCCAAGAGACCCAGTACTTC
CASSFSLGLQETQYF
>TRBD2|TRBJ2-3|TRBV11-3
TGTGCCAGCAGCTTCGCTAGCGGAGATACGCAGTATTTT
CASSFASGDTQYF
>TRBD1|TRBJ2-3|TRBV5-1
TGCGCCAGCGGCCCCCAGGGACAGGGTTCCGCAGATACGCAGTATTTT
CASGPQGQGSADTQYF
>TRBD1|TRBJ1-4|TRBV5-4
TGTGCCAGCAGCTTGGACGGGACAGGGACTTCTAATGAAAAACTGTTTTTT
CASSLDGTGTSNEKLFF
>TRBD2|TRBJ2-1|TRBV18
TGTGCCAGCTCACCAGATGTAGCGGGAGGTTACTACAATGAGCAGTTCTTC
CASSPDVAGGYYNEQFF
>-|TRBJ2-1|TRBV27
TGTGCCAGCAGTTTCGGGAAGCCCAGCGACAATGAGCAGTTCTTC
CASSFGKPSDNEQFF
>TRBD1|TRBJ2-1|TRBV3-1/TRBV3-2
TGTGCCAGCAGCCGGAGACAGGGGGGTTACAATGAGCAGTTCTTC
CASSRRQGGYNEQFF